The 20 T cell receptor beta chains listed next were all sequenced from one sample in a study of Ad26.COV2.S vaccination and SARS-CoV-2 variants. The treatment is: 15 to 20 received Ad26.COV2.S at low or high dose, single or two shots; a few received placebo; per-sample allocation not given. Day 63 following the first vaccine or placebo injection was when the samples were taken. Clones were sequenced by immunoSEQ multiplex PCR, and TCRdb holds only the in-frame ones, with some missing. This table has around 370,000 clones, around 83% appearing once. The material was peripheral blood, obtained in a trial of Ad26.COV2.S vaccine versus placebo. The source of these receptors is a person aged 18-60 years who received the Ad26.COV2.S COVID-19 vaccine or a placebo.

The CDR3 reads CASSFRGSLGAEAFF. The CDR3 DNA sequence: TGTGCCAGCAGCTTTCGCGGGTCCCTCGGGGCTGAAGCTTTCTTT. The chain links TRBV7-2 to TRBJ1-1, with D unclear. Between the trimmed V and J ends, which lost 3 bases and 6 bases, there was a span of 17 bases. The germline V gene has CDR1 SGHTA and CDR2 FQGNSA. CDR3 length: 15 amino acids.

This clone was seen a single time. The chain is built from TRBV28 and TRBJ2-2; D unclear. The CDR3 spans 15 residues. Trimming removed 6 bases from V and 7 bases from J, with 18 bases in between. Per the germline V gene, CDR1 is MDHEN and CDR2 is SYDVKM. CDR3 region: CASRVLSGSVGELFF. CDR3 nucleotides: TGTGCCAGCAGAGTTCTTTCCGGGTCAGTCGGGGAGCTGTTTTTT.

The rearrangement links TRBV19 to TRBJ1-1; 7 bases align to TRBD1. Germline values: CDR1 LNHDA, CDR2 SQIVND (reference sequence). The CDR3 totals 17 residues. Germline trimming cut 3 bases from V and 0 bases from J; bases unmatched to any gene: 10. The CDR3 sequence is CASSILPGQSMNTEAFF. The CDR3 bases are TGTGCCAGTAGTATTCTCCCGGGACAGAGTATGAACACTGAAGCTTTCTTT.

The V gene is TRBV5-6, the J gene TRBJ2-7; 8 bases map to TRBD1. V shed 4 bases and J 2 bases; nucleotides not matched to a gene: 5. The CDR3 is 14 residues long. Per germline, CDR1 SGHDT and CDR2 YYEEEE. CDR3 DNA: TGTGCCAGCAGCCATCGACAGGGGACCTACGAGCAGTACTTC. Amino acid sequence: CASSHRQGTYEQYF.

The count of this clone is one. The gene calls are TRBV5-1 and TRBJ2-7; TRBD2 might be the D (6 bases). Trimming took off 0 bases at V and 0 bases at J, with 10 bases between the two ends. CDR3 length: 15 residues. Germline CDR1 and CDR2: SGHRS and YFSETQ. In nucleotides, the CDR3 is TGCGCCAGCAGCTTGGGGGACTTGGACTCCTACGAGCAGTACTTC. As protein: CASSLGDLDSYEQYF.

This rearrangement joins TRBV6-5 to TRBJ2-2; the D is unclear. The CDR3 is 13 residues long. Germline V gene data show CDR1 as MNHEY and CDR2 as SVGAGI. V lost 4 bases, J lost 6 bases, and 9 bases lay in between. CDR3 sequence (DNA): TGTGCCAGCAGTTTTGATTTGGCCGGGGAGCTGTTTTTT. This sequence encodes CASSFDLAGELFF.

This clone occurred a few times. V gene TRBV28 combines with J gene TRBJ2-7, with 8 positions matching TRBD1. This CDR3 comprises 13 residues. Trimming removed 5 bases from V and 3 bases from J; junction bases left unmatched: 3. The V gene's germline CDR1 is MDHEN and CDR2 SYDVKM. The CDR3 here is CASSLQGVYEQYF. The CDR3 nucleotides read TGTGCCAGCAGTCTACAGGGGGTCTACGAGCAGTACTTC. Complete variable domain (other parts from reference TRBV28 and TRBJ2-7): DVKVTQSSRYLVKRTGEKVFLECVQDMDHENMFWYRQDPGLGLRLIYFSYDVKMKEKGDIPEGYSVSREKKERFSLILESASTNQTSMYLCASSLQGVYEQYFGPGTRLTVT.

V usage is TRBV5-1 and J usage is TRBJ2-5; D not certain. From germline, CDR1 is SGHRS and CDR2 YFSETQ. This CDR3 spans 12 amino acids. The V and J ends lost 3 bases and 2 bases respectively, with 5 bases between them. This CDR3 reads CASSSGQETQYF. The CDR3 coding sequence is TGCGCCAGCAGCTCCGGTCAAGAGACCCAGTACTTC.

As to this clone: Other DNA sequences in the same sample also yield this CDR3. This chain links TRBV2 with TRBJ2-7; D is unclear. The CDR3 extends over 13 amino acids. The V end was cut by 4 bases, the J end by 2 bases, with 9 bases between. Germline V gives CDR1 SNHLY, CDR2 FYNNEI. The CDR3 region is CASSVLQTYEQYF. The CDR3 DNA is TGTGCCAGCAGTGTCCTGCAGACCTACGAGCAGTACTTC.

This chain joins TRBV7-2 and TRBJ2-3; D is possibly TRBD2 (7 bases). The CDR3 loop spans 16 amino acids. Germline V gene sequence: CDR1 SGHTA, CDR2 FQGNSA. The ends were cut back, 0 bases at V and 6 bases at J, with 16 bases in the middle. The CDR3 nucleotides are TGTGCCAGCAGCTTAGCTGGACTAGGGGGACTGGATACGCAGTATTTT. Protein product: CASSLAGLGGLDTQYF.

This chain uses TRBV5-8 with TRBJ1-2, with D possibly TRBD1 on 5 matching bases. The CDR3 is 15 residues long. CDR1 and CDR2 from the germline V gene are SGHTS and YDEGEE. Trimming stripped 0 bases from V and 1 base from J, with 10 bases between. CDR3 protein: CASSLEGAFNYGYTF. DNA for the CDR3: TGTGCCAGCAGCTTGGAAGGGGCCTTTAACTATGGCTACACCTTC.

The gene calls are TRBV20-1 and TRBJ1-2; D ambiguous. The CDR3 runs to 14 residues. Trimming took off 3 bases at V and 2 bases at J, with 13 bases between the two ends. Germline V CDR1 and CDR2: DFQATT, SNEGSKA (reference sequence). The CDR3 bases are TGCAGTGCTAGTCATTATATTGGGAACTATGGCTACACCTTC. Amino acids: CSASHYIGNYGYTF.

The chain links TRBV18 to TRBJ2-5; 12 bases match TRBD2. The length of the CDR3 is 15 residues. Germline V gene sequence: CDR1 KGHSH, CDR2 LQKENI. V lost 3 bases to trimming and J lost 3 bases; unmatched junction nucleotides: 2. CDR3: CASSPLAGGEETQYF. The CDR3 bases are TGTGCCAGCTCACCTCTAGCGGGAGGGGAAGAGACCCAGTACTTC.

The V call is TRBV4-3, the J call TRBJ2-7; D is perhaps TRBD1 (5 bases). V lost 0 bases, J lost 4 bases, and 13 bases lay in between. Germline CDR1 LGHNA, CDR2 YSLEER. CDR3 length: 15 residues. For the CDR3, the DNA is TGCGCCAGCAGCCAAGAGGGTAGGGGCTGGTACGAGCAGTACTTC. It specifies CASSQEGRGWYEQYF.

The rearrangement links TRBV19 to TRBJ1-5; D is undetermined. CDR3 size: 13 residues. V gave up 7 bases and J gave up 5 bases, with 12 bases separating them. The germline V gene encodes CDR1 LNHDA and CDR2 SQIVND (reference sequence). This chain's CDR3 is CASKRLPDQPQHF. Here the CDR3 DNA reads TGTGCCAGTAAGCGACTCCCGGATCAGCCCCAGCATTTT. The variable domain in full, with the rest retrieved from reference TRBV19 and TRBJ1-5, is DGGITQSPKYLFRKEGQNVTLSCEQNLNHDAMYWYRQDPGQGLRLIYYSQIVNDFQKGDIAEGYSVSREKKESFPLTVTSAQKNPTAFYLCASKRLPDQPQHFGDGTRLSIL.

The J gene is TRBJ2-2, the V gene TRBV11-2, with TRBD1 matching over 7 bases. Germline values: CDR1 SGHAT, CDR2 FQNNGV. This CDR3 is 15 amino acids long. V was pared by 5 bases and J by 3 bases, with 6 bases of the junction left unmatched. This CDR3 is CASSPNRGDTGELFF. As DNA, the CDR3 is TGTGCCAGCAGCCCGAACAGGGGCGACACCGGGGAGCTGTTTTTT. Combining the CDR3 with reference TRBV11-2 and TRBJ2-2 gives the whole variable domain EAGVAQSPRYKIIEKRQSVAFWCNPISGHATLYWYQQILGQGPKLLIQFQNNGVVDDSQLPKDRFSAERLKGVDSTLKIQPAKLEDSAVYLCASSPNRGDTGELFFGEGSRLTVL.

The CDR3 region has the DNA TGTGCCAGCAGCTCGGGACAGGAAGCTTTCTTT. Encoded protein: CASSSGQEAFF. The V and J genes are TRBV13 and TRBJ1-1; 7 nucleotides agree with TRBD1. This CDR3 region has 11 residues. Trimming cost V 4 bases and J 8 bases; bases outside gene matches: 1. Germline V lookup: CDR1 PRHDT, CDR2 FYEKMQ (reference sequence).

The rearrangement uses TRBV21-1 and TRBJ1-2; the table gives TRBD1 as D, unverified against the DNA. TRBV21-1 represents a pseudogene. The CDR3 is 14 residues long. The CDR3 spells CASSRDREPYGYTF. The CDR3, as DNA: TGTGCCAGCAGTAGGGACAGGGAACCCTATGGCTACACCTTC.

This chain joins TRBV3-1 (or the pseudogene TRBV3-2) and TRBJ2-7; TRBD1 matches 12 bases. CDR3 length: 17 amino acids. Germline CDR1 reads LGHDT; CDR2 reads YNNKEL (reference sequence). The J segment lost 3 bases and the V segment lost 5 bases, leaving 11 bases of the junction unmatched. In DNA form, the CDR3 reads TGTGCCAGCAGCTTTGGGACAGGGGGCGGGGGTTTCTACGAGCAGTACTTC. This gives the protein CASSFGTGGGGFYEQYF.

The CDR3 loop is CASSPGLTNEKLFF. The DNA for the CDR3 is TGTGCCAGCAGCCCGGGACTGACAAATGAAAAACTGTTTTTT. The gene calls are TRBV3-1 (or the pseudogene TRBV3-2) and TRBJ1-4, with D possibly being TRBD1 (5 bases). Germline lookup yields CDR1 LGHDT and CDR2 YNNKEL (reference sequence). CDR3 length equals 14 residues. V was clipped by 4 bases and J by 5 bases, with 11 bases between them.